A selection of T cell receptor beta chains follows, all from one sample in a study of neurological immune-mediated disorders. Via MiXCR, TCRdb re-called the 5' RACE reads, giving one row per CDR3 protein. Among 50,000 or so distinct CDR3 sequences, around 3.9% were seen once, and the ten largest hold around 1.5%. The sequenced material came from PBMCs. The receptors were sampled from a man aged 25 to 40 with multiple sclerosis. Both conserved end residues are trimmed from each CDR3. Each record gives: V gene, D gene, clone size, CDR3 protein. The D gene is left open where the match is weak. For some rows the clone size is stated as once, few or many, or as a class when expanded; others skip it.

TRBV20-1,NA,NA,SARSGGSRYNEQF
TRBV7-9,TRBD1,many,ASSLALGQGLGEQF
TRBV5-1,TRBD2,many,ASSAISGGFYEQY
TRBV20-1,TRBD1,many,SARSPGQGSYEQY
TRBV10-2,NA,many,ASSESIFVGLAKNIQY
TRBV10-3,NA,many,AISGGLGEQY
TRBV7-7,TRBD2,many,ASSLGLAPSTDTQY
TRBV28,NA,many,ASSLGRPANYGYT
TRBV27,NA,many,ASSLKPQGGQPQH
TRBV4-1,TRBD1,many,ASSNAGTGIQPQH
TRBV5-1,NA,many,ASSSIPRDSPLH
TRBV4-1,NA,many,ASSQDGTGRDYEQY